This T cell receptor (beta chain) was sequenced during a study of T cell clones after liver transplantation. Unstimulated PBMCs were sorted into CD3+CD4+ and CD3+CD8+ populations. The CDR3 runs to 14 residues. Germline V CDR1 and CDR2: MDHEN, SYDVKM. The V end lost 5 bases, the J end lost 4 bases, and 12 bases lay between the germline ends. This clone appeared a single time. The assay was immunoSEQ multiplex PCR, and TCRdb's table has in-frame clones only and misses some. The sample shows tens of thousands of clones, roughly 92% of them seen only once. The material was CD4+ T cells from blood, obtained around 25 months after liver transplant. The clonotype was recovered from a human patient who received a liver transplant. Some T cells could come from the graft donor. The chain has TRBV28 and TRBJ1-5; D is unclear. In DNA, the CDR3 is TGTGCCAGCAGTCTTCCCGGCGGAAATCAGCCCCAGCATTTT. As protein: CASSLPGGNQPQHF.